The rows below give T cell receptor beta chains drawn from one sample of a study of shared clonotypes between healthy human individuals. Data came from immunoSEQ multiplex PCR; TCRdb stores just in-frame clones and leaves some out. This sample has roughly 2.2 million clones, with just over 90% found just once. The sequenced sample consisted of naive CD4+ T cells from PBMCs. Receptor source: a man aged 18 to 29 in good health. Some clones in this sample may be carry-over from other donors' samples. Each CDR3 is given with its conserved first and last residue. D genes are given only for firm matches. Where a row states a size, it is once, few, many or the class of an expanded clone; other rows omit it.

TRBV6-5	TRBJ1-1	.	.	CASSLRKDAEAFF
TRBV6-5	TRBJ2-2	.	.	CASSLRNTGELFF
TRBV5-1	TRBJ2-4	.	.	CASSLLPRYGKNIQYF
TRBV6-5	TRBJ2-1	.	once	CASSSSGASPLGEQFF
TRBV7-2	TRBJ2-7	TRBD1	.	CASSLGGTGAYEQYF
TRBV6-6	TRBJ2-5	.	.	CASSYPRGGQETQYF
TRBV27	TRBJ2-3	.	.	CASSLVSGGGTDTQYF
TRBV18	TRBJ2-7	.	.	CASSPSGLPSYEQYF
TRBV10-3	TRBJ1-2	TRBD1	.	CAISGTVDYGYTF
TRBV6-5	TRBJ2-3	.	.	CASTPMRGTDTQYF
TRBV5-6	TRBJ1-2	TRBD1	.	CASSLTPGTAYGYTF
TRBV6-5	TRBJ2-3	.	.	CASSYDRLGYTQYF
TRBV6-1	TRBJ1-5	.	.	CASSPPGDSNQPQHF
TRBV28	TRBJ2-7	TRBD1	.	CASRGGQGAYEQYF
TRBV7-2	TRBJ2-5	TRBD1	.	CASSLSRDRQETQYF
TRBV6-1	TRBJ2-3	.	.	CASSEAPVTDTQYF
TRBV14	TRBJ2-5	.	.	CASSGFRAETQYF